The T cell receptor beta chain under discussion was sequenced for a study of early T cells in non-severe SARS-CoV-2 infection. In the study overall: Sequencing targeted bulk RNA from unsorted whole blood, leaving chains unpaired.

This clonotype was counted a few times. Its specificity is not known. The germline V and J ends were trimmed by 3 bases and 2 bases, with 8 bases remaining between them. Germline V gene lookup returns CDR1 MGHRA and CDR2 YSYEKL. The CDR3 has 13 amino acids. Overall study results and limits: VDJdb-based matching was biased toward anti-spike CD8 responses and missed private and CD4 specificities.

Unique molecular identifiers were added to individual cDNA molecules. MiXCR, run by TCRdb on the 5' RACE reads, gives a single entry per CDR3 protein. The data contain some 50,000 distinct CDR3 sequences, roughly 9% of them singletons. The sequenced material came from whole blood. The sequence came from an adult who was a healthcare worker with PCR-confirmed SARS-CoV-2 infection or an uninfected control (not recorded which). V is TRBV4-1 and J is TRBJ2-7; possible D gene TRBD2, 5 bases. The CDR3 coding sequence is TGCGCCAGCAGCCACACGGAGGCCTACGAGCAGTACTTC. Its translation: CASSHTEAYEQYF.